This record looks at one TCR beta chain sequence and its context. Its antigen has not been determined. No base quality information exists; no much larger clone differs at one position. These data originate in a study of early T cells in non-severe SARS-CoV-2 infection (dated by TCRdb to the early 2020s). Some background on the complete study: TCR sequencing used bulk RNA from unsorted whole blood, so alpha and beta chains could not be paired.

Study-level results and caveats: VDJdb matching was skewed toward anti-spike CD8 responses and likely underestimated virus-specific expansions, missing private and CD4 specificities.

A case-control design nested within a healthcare worker cohort in London, UK, was used, with weekly nasopharyngeal swab PCR tests and blood sampling performed. Between 23 and 31 March 2020, the week of the UK lockdown, healthcare workers were enrolled and then followed up weekly for as long as 16 weeks. Reading from cysteine to phenylalanine, the CDR3 counts 13 amino acids. Just the 39-base CDR3 DNA is kept, in frame starting at base 1. The germline V gene (reference sequence) provides CDR1 LNHDA and CDR2 SQIVND. Germline trimming: 3 bases from V, 3 bases from J; junction bases outside gene matches: 2. To prepare the library, 5' RACE was applied. Instrument used: NextSeq 500. The TCR library protocol attached unique molecular identifiers to individual cDNA molecules to correct for sequencing error and PCR bias. Sequencing covered both TCR alpha and beta chains, and within each sample the abundances of alpha and beta sequences were tightly co-correlated. Per the original workflow: Decombinator V4 was used to perform V gene, J gene and CDR3 annotation of TCR sequences. TCRs were defined as expanded if a significant change between any two time points was detected under a Poisson model with p below 0.0001. TCR abundances were normalised to the total number of TCRs sequenced per sample and expressed as counts per million. MAIT TCRs were defined by TRAV1-2 paired with TRAJ12, TRAJ20 or TRAJ33, and iNKT TCRs by TRAV10 paired with TRAJ18. VDJdb, accessed 1 November 2021, was searched for CMV, EBV and SARS-CoV-2 annotated TCRs, with TCRs annotated for multiple antigens excluded. TCRdb passed the public sequencing reads through fastp at Q25 and MiXCR, retaining productive beta sequences. When rows share a CDR3 protein, they turn into one entry using the most common DNA and genes. In this record, the V and J calls reflect TCRdb's handling and not the investigators' own analysis. In all, the sample holds roughly 51,000 distinct CDR3 sequences, and roughly 7.6% of those were seen once. The leading ten clones occupy roughly 10% of the sample.

The clonotype originates from an adult who was a healthcare worker with PCR-confirmed SARS-CoV-2 infection or an uninfected control (not recorded which). In this chain, TRBV19 is recombined with TRBJ2-7; 7 central bases correspond to TRBD2. Material: whole blood, obtained at baseline. The CDR3 here reads CASSISGYYEQYF. Here is the DNA: TGTGCCAGTAGTATTAGCGGGTACTACGAGCAGTACTTC.